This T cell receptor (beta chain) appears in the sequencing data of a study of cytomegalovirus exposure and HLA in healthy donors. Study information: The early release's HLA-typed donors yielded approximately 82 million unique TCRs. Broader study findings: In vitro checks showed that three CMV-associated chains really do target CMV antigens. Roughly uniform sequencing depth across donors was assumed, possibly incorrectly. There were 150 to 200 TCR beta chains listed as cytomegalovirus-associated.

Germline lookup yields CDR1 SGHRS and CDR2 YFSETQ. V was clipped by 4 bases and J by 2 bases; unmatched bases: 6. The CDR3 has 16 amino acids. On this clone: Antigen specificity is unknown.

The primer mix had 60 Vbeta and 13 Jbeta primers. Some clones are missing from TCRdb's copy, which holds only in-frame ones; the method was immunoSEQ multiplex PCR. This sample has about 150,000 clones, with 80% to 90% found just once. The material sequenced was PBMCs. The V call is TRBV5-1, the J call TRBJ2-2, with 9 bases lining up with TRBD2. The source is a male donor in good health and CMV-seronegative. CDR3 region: CASSLRLAVNTGELFF. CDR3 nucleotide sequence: TGCGCCAGCAGCCTCAGACTAGCGGTTAACACCGGGGAGCTGTTTTTT. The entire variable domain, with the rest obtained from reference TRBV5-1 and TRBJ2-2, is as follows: KAGVTQTPRYLIKTRGQQVTLSCSPISGHRSVSWYQQTPGQGLQFLFEYFSETQRNKGNFPGRFSGRQFSNSRSEMNVSTLELGDSALYLCASSLRLAVNTGELFFGEGSRLTVL.